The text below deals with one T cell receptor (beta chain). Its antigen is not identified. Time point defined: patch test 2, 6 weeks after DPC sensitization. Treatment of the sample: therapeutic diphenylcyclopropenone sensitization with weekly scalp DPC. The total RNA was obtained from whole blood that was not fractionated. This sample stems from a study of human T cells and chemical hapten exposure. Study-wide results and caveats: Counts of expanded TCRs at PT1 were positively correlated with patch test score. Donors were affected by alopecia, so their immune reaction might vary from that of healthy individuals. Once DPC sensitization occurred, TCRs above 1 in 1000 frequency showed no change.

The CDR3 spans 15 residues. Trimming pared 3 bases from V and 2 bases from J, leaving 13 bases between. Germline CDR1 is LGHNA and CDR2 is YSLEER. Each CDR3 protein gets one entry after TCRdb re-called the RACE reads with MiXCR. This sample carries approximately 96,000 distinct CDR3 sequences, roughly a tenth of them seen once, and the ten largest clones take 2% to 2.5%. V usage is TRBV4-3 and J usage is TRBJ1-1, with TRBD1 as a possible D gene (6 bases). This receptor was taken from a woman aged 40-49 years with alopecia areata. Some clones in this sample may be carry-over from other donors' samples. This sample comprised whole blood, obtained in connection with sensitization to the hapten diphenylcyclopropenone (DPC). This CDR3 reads CASSQVTRGNTEAFF. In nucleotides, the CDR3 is TGCGCCAGCAGCCAGGTAACCAGGGGAAACACTGAAGCTTTCTTT.